A single sample gave rise to the 17 T cell receptor beta chains below, sequenced in a study of spatial heterogeneity in lung cancer. TCRdb ran MiXCR on the 5' RACE reads and lists one entry per CDR3 protein. This table holds around 30,000 distinct CDR3 sequences, 6% found once. Time point given: blood at routine non-recurrence follow-up after resection. Whole RNA obtained from tumor, nontumor lung or frozen PBMC underwent sequencing without sorting. Material: PBMCs, obtained at follow-up. The receptors were sampled from a male donor with early-stage non-small cell lung cancer.

This clonotype has only a few counts. This chain uses TRBV20-1 with TRBJ2-7, with D maybe TRBD1 (5 bases). The germline V gene has CDR1 DFQATT and CDR2 SNEGSKA (reference sequence). CDR3 length equals 13 residues. V was cut by 5 bases and J by 2 bases, with 13 bases left in between. The CDR3 region has the DNA TGCAGTGCTTCCAATCAGGGTCCCTACGAGCAGTACGTC. It codes for CSASNQGPYEQYV.

The chain joins TRBV6-5 to TRBJ2-7, with 7 bases fitting TRBD1. The CDR3 contains 15 residues. Germline CDR1 reads MNHEY; CDR2 reads SVGAGI. V lost 5 bases and J lost 7; bases outside the gene matches: 14. The CDR3 DNA reads TGTGCCAGCAGTCGCGAACCAGGGACAGTTGGGGAGCAGTACGTC. Translated, it gives CASSREPGTVGEQYV.

The J gene is TRBJ2-1, the V gene TRBV4-3, with D perhaps matching TRBD2 (6 bases). The CDR3 is 13 residues long. Germline V gene data show CDR1 as LGHNA and CDR2 as YSLEER. V lost 0 bases, J lost 9 bases, and 9 bases lay in between. DNA of the CDR3: TGCGCCAGCAGCCAAGATCTCGGGGGTGAGCAGTTCTTC. It yields the protein CASSQDLGGEQFF.

The chain links TRBV5-1 to TRBJ1-5; D remains unclear. Trimming took 3 bases from V and 0 from J, leaving 10 bases between them. CDR1 is SGHRS and CDR2 is YFSETQ in the germline V gene. The CDR3 runs 15 residues. The CDR3 DNA is TGCGCCAGCAGCTCGGACGGGTATAGCAATCAGCCCCAGCATTTT. It is translated as CASSSDGYSNQPQHF.

This clonotype was recorded many times. CDR3 coding DNA: TGTGCCAGCAGTGGGAATGAGAAAGAAAAACTGTTTTTT. Translation gives CASSGNEKEKLFF. The rearrangement uses TRBV2 and TRBJ1-4; D is undetermined. Trimming stripped 4 bases from V and 8 bases from J, with 11 bases between. The CDR3 is 13 amino acids. The germline gives CDR1 SNHLY, CDR2 FYNNEI.

Written as DNA, the CDR3 is TGTGCCAGTAGTGCAAGGCCCGGAGAGACCCAGTACTTC. This sequence encodes CASSARPGETQYF. V usage is TRBV19 and J usage is TRBJ2-5; D gene unclear. Germline loops: CDR1 LNHDA, CDR2 SQIVND (reference sequence). This CDR3 is 13 amino acids long. The V gene lost 5 bases and the J gene lost 4 bases, with 11 bases spanning the gap.

Note on this clonotype: A much larger clone sits a single nucleotide away, making a read error possible. The rearrangement links TRBV7-9 to TRBJ1-5, with 9 bases lining up with TRBD1. This CDR3 comprises 14 residues. Germline V gene lookup returns CDR1 SEHNR and CDR2 FQNEAQ (reference sequence). After removal of 5 bases from V and 5 bases from J, the junction contained 4 bases not matched to a gene. The CDR3 spells CASSRGQGYQPQHF. For the CDR3, the DNA is TGTGCCAGCAGCAGGGGACAGGGTTATCAGCCCCAGCATTTT.

This clonotype was observed a few times. The chain employs TRBV6-5 and TRBJ1-2; no clear D gene. The V end lost 8 bases, the J end lost 8 bases, and 21 bases lay between the germline ends. The germline CDR1 and CDR2 sequences are MNHEY and SVGAGI. The CDR3 extends over 14 amino acids. The CDR3 nucleotides read TGTGCCAGCTCCCGGGCGGGAGCAGGCGGAGGCTACACCTTC. This translates into CASSRAGAGGGYTF.

This clonotype was counted many times. The chain carries TRBV30 and TRBJ1-6; D ambiguous. V lost 8 bases to trimming and J lost 7 bases, with 15 bases between them. Germline lookup yields CDR1 GTSNPN and CDR2 SVGIG (reference sequence). The CDR3 covers 13 residues. The CDR3 spells CALTGGPNSPLHF. For the CDR3, the DNA is TGTGCCCTCACTGGAGGACCAAATTCACCCCTCCACTTT.

The V gene is TRBV20-1, the J gene TRBJ2-1, with TRBD2 identical over 9 bases. V was clipped by 2 bases and J by 8 bases; unmatched bases: 13. CDR1 and CDR2 (germline): DFQATT, SNEGSKA (reference sequence). The CDR3 is 16 residues long. CDR3 residues: CSARTLAGSLEDEQFF. CDR3 sequence (DNA): TGCAGTGCTAGAACCCTAGCGGGGTCCCTCGAGGATGAGCAGTTCTTC.

This clonotype has ten or more counts. CDR3 sequence (DNA): TGTGCCAGCAGCCAAGGCGAAAGGGCTAACTATGGCTACACCTTC. It is translated as CASSQGERANYGYTF. V is TRBV16 and J is TRBJ1-2; no clear D gene. The CDR3 has 15 residues. The V and J ends lost 2 bases and 0 bases respectively, with 10 bases between them. Germline lookup yields CDR1 KGHSY and CDR2 FQNENV.

This clonotype was seen only a few times. This chain connects TRBV4-2 to TRBJ1-1; 12 nucleotides line up with TRBD1. V gave up 1 base and J gave up 4 bases; unmatched junction bases: 7. CDR3 length equals 17 residues. Germline CDR1 and CDR2: LGHNA and YNFKEQ. In DNA, the CDR3 is TGTGCCAGCAGCCAAGTAGGGACAGGGGGCGCGGTCACTGAAGCTTTCTTT. Its protein is CASSQVGTGGAVTEAFF.

In this sample, this clonotype is medium-sized. The chain links TRBV29-1 to TRBJ2-1; D is perhaps TRBD2 (6 bases). Between the trimmed V and J ends, which lost 6 bases and 4 bases, there was a span of 19 bases. This CDR3 contains 15 residues. Germline CDR1 is SQVTM and CDR2 is ANQGSEA. DNA for the CDR3: TGCAGCGTCGGGACTGGATCTTCCCCTTACAATGAGCAGTTCTTC. This translates into CSVGTGSSPYNEQFF.

This clonotype was recorded many times. The V and J genes are TRBV29-1 and TRBJ2-1, with 9 positions matching TRBD2. Per germline, CDR1 SQVTM and CDR2 ANQGSEA. This CDR3 is 14 amino acids long. J lost 4 bases, V lost 2 bases, and 3 bases had no gene match. CDR3 DNA sequence: TGCAGCGTTGAAAGCGGGAGGCGTTACAATGAGCAGTTCTTC. Its protein is CSVESGRRYNEQFF.

The rearrangement uses TRBV6-6 and TRBJ2-7, with D possibly matching TRBD2 (5 bases). Per germline, CDR1 MNHNY and CDR2 SVGAGI (reference sequence). The CDR3 runs to 12 residues. V lost 8 bases to trimming and J lost 0 bases, with 8 bases between them. The CDR3 is CASWGASYEQYF. CDR3 bases: TGTGCCAGCTGGGGAGCCTCCTACGAGCAGTACTTC.

In its sample, this clonotype was seen many times. V gene TRBV6-5 combines with J gene TRBJ2-1; weak D call: TRBD2 (6 bases). The CDR3 extends over 15 amino acids. V was shortened by 3 bases and J by 7 bases, with 16 bases between the two germline ends. Germline CDR1 reads MNHEY; CDR2 reads SVGAGI. The CDR3, as DNA: TGTGCCAGCAGTTATGGAGGGCCCCGGAGAAATGAGCAGTTCTTC. Its translation: CASSYGGPRRNEQFF.

This clonotype was detected many times. This chain joins TRBV4-1 and TRBJ2-1, with TRBD1 as a possible D gene (5 bases). There are 16 residues in the CDR3. Germline lookup yields CDR1 MGHRA and CDR2 YSYEKL. V was clipped by 1 base and J by 0 bases, with 10 bases between them. CDR3 DNA sequence: TGCGCCAGCAGCCAAGCGTGGCAGGGCTCCTACAATGAGCAGTTCTTC. Translated, it gives CASSQAWQGSYNEQFF.